One and the same sample provided the 20 T cell receptor beta chains below, sequenced in a study of T cell responses to AZD1222 COVID-19 vaccine. Clones were sequenced by immunoSEQ multiplex PCR, and TCRdb holds only the in-frame ones, with some missing. The table has approximately 100,000 clones, over 90% seen once. Specimen: peripheral blood, collected on day 0 of AZD1222 vaccination. The receptors come from an adult in good health.

This chain uses TRBV6-2 or TRBV6-3 with TRBJ2-5; no firm D call. The germline gives CDR1 MNHEY, CDR2 SVGEGT. The CDR3 runs 12 residues. V lost 5 bases and J lost 5, with 9 bases in between. The CDR3 sequence: CASSRVMETQYF. The CDR3 bases are TGTGCCAGCAGTAGGGTGATGGAGACCCAGTACTTC.

The rearrangement links TRBV6-4 to TRBJ2-1; 13 positions match TRBD2. Trimming removed 5 bases from V and 10 bases from J; junction bases left unmatched: 11. From germline, CDR1 is MRHNA and CDR2 SNTAGT. The CDR3 has 16 amino acids. CDR3 loop: CASSPQGLAGAHEQFF. CDR3 coding DNA: TGTGCCAGCAGTCCCCAAGGACTAGCGGGAGCTCACGAGCAGTTCTTC.

V and J are TRBV7-2 and TRBJ1-2; weak D call: TRBD1 (5 bases). Germline V gene lookup returns CDR1 SGHTA and CDR2 FQGNSA. V lost 5 bases and J lost 7, with 17 bases in between. The CDR3 contains 14 residues. As DNA, the CDR3 is TGTGCCAGCAGCCGGGGACTCTGGGGAGGTGGCTACACCTTC. It codes for CASSRGLWGGGYTF. Supplemented by reference TRBV7-2 and TRBJ1-2, the full variable domain reads GAGVSQSPSNKVTEKGKDVELRCDPISGHTALYWYRQSLGQGLEFLIYFQGNSAPDKSGLPSDRFSAERTGGSVSTLTIQRTQQEDSAVYLCASSRGLWGGGYTFGSGTRLTVV.

J is TRBJ1-1 and V is TRBV3-1 (or the pseudogene TRBV3-2); TRBD1 is a possible D gene (6 bases). This CDR3 spans 17 amino acids. Germline CDR1 LGHDT, CDR2 YNNKEL (reference sequence). Trimming stripped 0 bases from V and 6 bases from J, with 20 bases between. The CDR3 region is CASSQDRSGRGAAEAFF. The CDR3 coding sequence is TGTGCCAGCAGCCAAGATCGGTCGGGCAGGGGCGCGGCTGAAGCTTTCTTT.

This clone is a singleton in its sample. The rearrangement links TRBV27 to TRBJ2-1; TRBD2 agrees at 7 bases. Germline V gene lookup returns CDR1 MNHEY and CDR2 SMNVEV (reference sequence). The CDR3 consists of 13 residues. The J segment lost 8 bases and the V segment lost 8 bases, leaving 9 bases of the junction unmatched. The CDR3 sequence: CASRRGGFDEQFF. DNA of the CDR3: TGTGCCAGCCGTCGGGGAGGGTTTGATGAGCAGTTCTTC.

The chain joins TRBV5-6 to TRBJ1-6, with no clear D. Germline V gene data show CDR1 as SGHDT and CDR2 as YYEEEE. The V and J ends lost 1 base and 11 bases respectively, with 13 bases between them. The CDR3 is made up of 14 amino acids. The CDR3 here is CASSLRPPGTPLHF. The CDR3 nucleotides read TGTGCCAGCAGCTTGAGGCCCCCGGGAACACCCCTCCACTTT.

This clone was detected once. The V gene is TRBV11-3, the J gene TRBJ2-5; a weak D match, TRBD2 (5 bases). The V gene lost 5 bases and the J gene lost 4 bases, with 14 bases spanning the gap. Per the germline V gene, CDR1 is SGHNT and CDR2 is YENEEA. The CDR3 sequence is 14 residues long. The DNA of the CDR3 is TGTGCCAGCAGCCCGGACTCTATTGGAGAGACCCAGTACTTC. It codes for CASSPDSIGETQYF.

The rearrangement joins TRBV5-1 to TRBJ2-1, with 9 nucleotides matching TRBD2. This CDR3 contains 15 residues. The germline V gene encodes CDR1 SGHRS and CDR2 YFSETQ. V gave up 4 bases and J gave up 3 bases; unmatched junction bases: 5. The CDR3 DNA reads TGCGCCAGCAGCCACGTAGCGGGAGACTACAATGAGCAGTTCTTC. This gives the protein CASSHVAGDYNEQFF.

The genes are TRBV6-4 and TRBJ2-2; weak D call: TRBD1 (6 bases). The CDR3 has 16 residues. Trimming cost V 6 bases and J 4 bases, with 18 bases left between them. Germline CDR1 MRHNA, CDR2 SNTAGT. The CDR3 DNA reads TGTGCCAGCAGCGCTGACAGGAATAGTGGCACCGGGGAGCTGTTTTTT. Protein: CASSADRNSGTGELFF.

In this sample, this clone turned up a few times. The chain carries TRBV6-5 and TRBJ2-6; D gene uncertain. The CDR3 sequence is 15 residues long. Germline CDR1 MNHEY, CDR2 SVGAGI. The V end was cut by 8 bases, the J end by 4 bases, with 15 bases between. CDR3: CASGPSAAGANVLTF. Written as DNA, the CDR3 is TGTGCCAGCGGTCCCTCTGCAGCCGGGGCCAACGTCCTGACTTTC.

J is TRBJ1-1 and V is TRBV5-1; 7 nucleotides agree with TRBD1. The CDR3 is made up of 15 amino acids. V was pared by 0 bases and J by 3 bases, with 5 bases of the junction left unmatched. Germline V gene data show CDR1 as SGHRS and CDR2 as YFSETQ. The CDR3 reads CASSLALGQDTEAFF. CDR3 in DNA: TGCGCCAGCAGCTTGGCTTTAGGACAGGACACTGAAGCTTTCTTT.

The chain carries TRBV18 and TRBJ1-3; D is ambiguous. Germline assignment: CDR1 KGHSH and CDR2 LQKENI. V lost 10 bases to trimming and J lost 0 bases, with 4 bases between them. The CDR3 is 11 residues long. CDR3 sequence: CATDSGNTIYF. The CDR3 coding sequence is TGTGCCACGGACTCTGGAAACACCATATATTTT.

The chain recombines TRBV5-1 with TRBJ2-3; D unclear. This CDR3 is built from 13 residues. V lost 0 bases and J lost 9, with 11 bases in between. CDR1 is SGHRS and CDR2 is YFSETQ in the germline V gene. This chain's CDR3 is CASSLGPAQTQYF. In DNA form, the CDR3 reads TGCGCCAGCAGCTTGGGTCCAGCCCAAACGCAGTATTTT.

The rearrangement links TRBV9 to TRBJ1-6; perhaps TRBD1 as D (6 bases). The CDR3 has 16 amino acids. Germline V CDR1 and CDR2: SGDLS, YYNGEE. The V end lost 3 bases, the J end lost 6 bases, and 16 bases lay between the germline ends. The DNA for the CDR3 is TGTGCCAGCAGCGGCAACTCAGGGGCCTTTAATTCACCCCTCCACTTT. It encodes CASSGNSGAFNSPLHF. The whole variable domain, remainder taken from reference TRBV9 and TRBJ1-6, is DSGVTQTPKHLITATGQRVTLRCSPRSGDLSVYWYQQSLDQGLQFLIQYYNGEERAKGNILERFSAQQFPDLHSELNLSSLELGDSALYFCASSGNSGAFNSPLHFGNGTRLTVT.

The CDR3 DNA reads TGCGCCAGCACCCTCTTAAGTTACGGCACTGAAGCTTTCTTT. This gives the protein CASTLLSYGTEAFF. The V and J genes are TRBV5-1 and TRBJ1-1; D gene uncertain. The CDR3 runs 14 residues. Looked up from germline, CDR1 is SGHRS and CDR2 is YFSETQ. With 6 bases removed from V and 4 bases from J, the gap between germline ends came to 16 bases.

The rearrangement uses TRBV6-2 or TRBV6-3 and TRBJ2-7; D might be TRBD1 (5 bases). Germline values: CDR1 MNHEY, CDR2 SVGEGT. Deletions cut 0 bases from V and 2 bases from J, with 17 bases between. CDR3 length equals 17 residues. The CDR3 loop is CASSYSLSTASTYEQYF. The DNA of the CDR3 is TGTGCCAGCAGTTACTCGTTATCGACAGCGAGCACCTACGAGCAGTACTTC.

The chain couples TRBV28 to TRBJ2-7; D possibly corresponds to TRBD2 (6 bases). CDR1 is MDHEN and CDR2 is SYDVKM in the germline V gene. There are 18 residues in the CDR3. V lost 1 base to trimming and J lost 2 bases, with 21 bases between them. The CDR3 reads CASSLFYGTTSSPYEQYF. The CDR3 coding sequence is TGTGCCAGCAGTTTATTTTACGGAACGACTAGTTCCCCCTACGAGCAGTACTTC.

V gene TRBV7-9 combines with J gene TRBJ2-1, with D possibly matching TRBD2 (6 bases). The CDR3 consists of 17 residues. Germline assignment: CDR1 SEHNR and CDR2 FQNEAQ (reference sequence). Trimming pared 6 bases from V and 2 bases from J, leaving 20 bases between. CDR3 DNA: TGTGCCAGCAGGTCCGAGTGGTCTAGCGACCCCTACAATGAGCAGTTCTTC. Protein sequence: CASRSEWSSDPYNEQFF. Filled out from reference TRBV7-9 and TRBJ2-1, the complete variable domain reads DTGVSQNPRHKITKRGQNVTFRCDPISEHNRLYWYRQTLGQGPEFLTYFQNEAQLEKSRLLSDRFSAERPKGSFSTLEIQRTEQGDSAMYLCASRSEWSSDPYNEQFFGPGTRLTVL.

The chain combines TRBV9 with TRBJ1-3; maybe TRBD1 (5 bases). The V gene's germline CDR1 is SGDLS and CDR2 YYNGEE. The CDR3 is made up of 14 amino acids. Trimming stripped 4 bases from V and 0 bases from J, with 8 bases between. CDR3 sequence (DNA): TGTGCCAGCAGCCCGGGACTCTCTGGAAACACCATATATTTT. Protein sequence: CASSPGLSGNTIYF.

The chain employs TRBV2 and TRBJ2-1, with 14 bases identical to TRBD2. Germline V gene data show CDR1 as SNHLY and CDR2 as FYNNEI. The V segment lost 4 bases and the J segment 5 bases; nucleotides outside the gene matches: 10. The CDR3 sequence is 18 residues long. CDR3 protein: CASSANGGLAGGNNEQFF. The CDR3 DNA reads as TGTGCCAGCAGTGCAAATGGCGGACTAGCGGGAGGTAACAATGAGCAGTTCTTC.